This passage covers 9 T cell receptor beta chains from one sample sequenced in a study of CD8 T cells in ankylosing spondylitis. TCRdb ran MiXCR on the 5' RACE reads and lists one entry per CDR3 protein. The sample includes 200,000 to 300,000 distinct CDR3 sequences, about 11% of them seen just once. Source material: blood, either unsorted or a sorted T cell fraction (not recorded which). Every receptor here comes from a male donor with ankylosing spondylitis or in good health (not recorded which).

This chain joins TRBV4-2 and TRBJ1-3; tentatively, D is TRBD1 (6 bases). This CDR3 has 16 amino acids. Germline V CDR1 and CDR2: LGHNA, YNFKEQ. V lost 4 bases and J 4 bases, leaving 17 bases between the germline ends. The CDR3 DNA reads TGTGCCAGCAGCCCCCTCAAAGGGGGTTCGGGAAACACCATATATTTT. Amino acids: CASSPLKGGSGNTIYF.

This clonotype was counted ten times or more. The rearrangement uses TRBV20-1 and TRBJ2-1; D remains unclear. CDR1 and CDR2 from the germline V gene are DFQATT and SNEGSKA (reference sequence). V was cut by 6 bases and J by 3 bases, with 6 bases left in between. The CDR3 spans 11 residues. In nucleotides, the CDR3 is TGCAGTGCGACGGGCTACAATGAGCAGTTCTTC. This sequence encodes CSATGYNEQFF.

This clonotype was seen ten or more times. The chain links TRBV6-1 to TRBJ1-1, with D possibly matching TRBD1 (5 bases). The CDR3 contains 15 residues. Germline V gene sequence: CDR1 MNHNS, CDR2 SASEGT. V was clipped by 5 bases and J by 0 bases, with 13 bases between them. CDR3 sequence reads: CASSRDGRMNTEAFF. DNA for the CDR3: TGTGCCAGCAGTAGGGACGGACGCATGAACACTGAAGCTTTCTTT.

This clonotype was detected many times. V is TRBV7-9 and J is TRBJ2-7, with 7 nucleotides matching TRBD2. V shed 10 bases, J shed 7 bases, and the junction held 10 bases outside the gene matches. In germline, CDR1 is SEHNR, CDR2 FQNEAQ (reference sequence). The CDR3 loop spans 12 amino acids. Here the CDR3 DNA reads TGTGCCATCCTTTCCAAGGGAGGGGAGCAGTACTTC. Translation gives CAILSKGGEQYF. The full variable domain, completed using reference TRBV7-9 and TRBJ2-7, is DTGVSQNPRHKITKRGQNVTFRCDPISEHNRLYWYRQTLGQGPEFLTYFQNEAQLEKSRLLSDRFSAERPKGSFSTLEIQRTEQGDSAMYLCAILSKGGEQYFGPGTRLTVT.

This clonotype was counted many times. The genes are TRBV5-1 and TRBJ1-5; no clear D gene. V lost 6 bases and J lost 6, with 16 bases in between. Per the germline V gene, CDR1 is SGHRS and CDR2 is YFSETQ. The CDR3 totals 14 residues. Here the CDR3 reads CASKVGETGQPQHF. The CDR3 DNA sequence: TGCGCCAGCAAAGTAGGAGAAACTGGTCAGCCCCAGCATTTT.

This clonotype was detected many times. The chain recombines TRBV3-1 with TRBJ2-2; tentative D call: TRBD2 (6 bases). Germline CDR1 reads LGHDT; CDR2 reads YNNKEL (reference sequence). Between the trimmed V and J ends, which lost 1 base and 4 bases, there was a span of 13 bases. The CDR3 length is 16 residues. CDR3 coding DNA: TGTGCCAGCAGCCAAGGACCGGCAGCGGGCACCGGGGAGCTGTTTTTT. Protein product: CASSQGPAAGTGELFF.

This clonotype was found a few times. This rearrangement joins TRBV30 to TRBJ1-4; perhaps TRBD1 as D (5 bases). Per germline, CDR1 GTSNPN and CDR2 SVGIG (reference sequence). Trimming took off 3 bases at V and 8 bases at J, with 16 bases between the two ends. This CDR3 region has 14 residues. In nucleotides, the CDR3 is TGTGCCTGGAGCAAGGGCTCCCGGGGGGAAAAACTGTTTTTT. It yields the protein CAWSKGSRGEKLFF.

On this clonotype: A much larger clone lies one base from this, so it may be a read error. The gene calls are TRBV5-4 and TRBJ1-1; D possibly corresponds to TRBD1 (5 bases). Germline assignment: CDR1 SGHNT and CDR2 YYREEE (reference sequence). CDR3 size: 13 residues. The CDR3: CVSRTDSNTEAFF. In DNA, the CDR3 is TGTGTCAGCAGAACTGACAGTAACACTGAAGCTTTCTTT.

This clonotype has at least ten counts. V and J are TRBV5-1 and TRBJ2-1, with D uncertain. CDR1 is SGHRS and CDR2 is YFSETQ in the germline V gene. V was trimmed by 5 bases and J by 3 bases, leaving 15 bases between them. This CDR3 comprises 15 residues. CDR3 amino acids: CASSPVPGGYNEQFF. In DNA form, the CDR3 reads TGCGCCAGCAGTCCTGTGCCAGGTGGCTACAATGAGCAGTTCTTC.